This passage covers 31 T cell receptor beta chains from one sample sequenced in a study of identical twins. TCRdb recomputed calls from the 5' RACE reads with MiXCR, one row per CDR3 protein. The sample includes around 340,000 distinct CDR3 sequences, roughly an eighth of them seen just once. The same data also went into a second study, on yellow fever vaccine responses in identical twins.

Sequencing input: CD8+ T cells sorted from blood. These receptors were collected from a woman under 30 in good health.

This clonotype was recorded at least ten times. The chain links TRBV11-2 to TRBJ1-2; 7 nucleotides agree with TRBD1. Unmatched junction bases numbered 4, after V lost 5 bases and J lost 7 bases. This CDR3 is 12 amino acids long. Germline values: CDR1 SGHAT, CDR2 FQNNGV. The CDR3 coding sequence is TGTGCCAGCAGCGACAACAGGGGTGGCTACACCTTC. Translated: CASSDNRGGYTF. Full variable domain (missing parts from reference TRBV11-2 and TRBJ1-2): EAGVAQSPRYKIIEKRQSVAFWCNPISGHATLYWYQQILGQGPKLLIQFQNNGVVDDSQLPKDRFSAERLKGVDSTLKIQPAKLEDSAVYLCASSDNRGGYTFGSGTRLTVV.

The table lists this clonotype with many counts. CDR3 in DNA: TGTGCCAGCAGTGAAGCGTCGCAGGGCGTTCGGGAGACCCAGTACTTC. The encoded protein is CASSEASQGVRETQYF. This rearrangement joins TRBV6-1 to TRBJ2-5; D may be TRBD1 (5 bases). The CDR3 length is 16 residues. Germline CDR1 and CDR2: MNHNS and SASEGT. V was pared by 0 bases and J by 5 bases, with 16 bases between.

This clonotype was observed a few times. This chain links TRBV15 with TRBJ2-1; D remains ambiguous. CDR1 is LNHNV, CDR2 YYDKDF, per germline (reference sequence). V was pared by 3 bases and J by 9 bases, with 18 bases between. The CDR3 totals 15 residues. The CDR3 sequence: CATSSGVATSGEQFF. In DNA, the CDR3 is TGTGCCACCAGCAGCGGAGTCGCGACCTCGGGTGAGCAGTTCTTC.

This clonotype came up a few times. The V call is TRBV4-1, the J call TRBJ1-1; D might be TRBD1 (5 bases). The CDR3 covers 13 residues. From germline, CDR1 is MGHRA and CDR2 YSYEKL. V was clipped by 3 bases and J by 8 bases, with 13 bases between them. The CDR3 spells CASSHSGTLEAFF. CDR3 nucleotides: TGCGCCAGCAGCCATTCCGGGACCCTCGAAGCTTTCTTT.

This clonotype has ten or more counts. The chain uses TRBV10-3 and TRBJ2-1; no reliable D call. The ends were cut back, 0 bases at V and 5 bases at J, with 8 bases in the middle. In germline, CDR1 is ENHRY, CDR2 SYGVKD. The CDR3 has 14 residues. CDR3 loop: CAISESRAHNEQFF. The CDR3 DNA is TGTGCCATCAGTGAGTCTCGAGCCCACAATGAGCAGTTCTTC.

This sequence joins TRBV4-1 and TRBJ2-7; 15 bases align to TRBD2. With V trimmed by 1 base and J by 2 bases, 3 bases remained unmatched. Germline CDR1 MGHRA, CDR2 YSYEKL. The CDR3 runs 17 residues. CDR3 nucleotides: TGCGCCAGCAGCCAAGGGACTAGCGGGAGGGCCGCCTACGAGCAGTACTTC. This sequence encodes CASSQGTSGRAAYEQYF.

This clonotype was seen repeatedly, ten times or more. The V and J genes are TRBV28 and TRBJ2-1; no reliable D call. The V and J ends lost 5 bases and 6 bases respectively, with 8 bases between them. CDR1 MDHEN and CDR2 SYDVKM come from the germline V gene. CDR3 length: 12 residues. Written as DNA, the CDR3 is TGTGCCAGCAGTCCCCTCCTCAATGAGCAGTTCTTC. It is translated as CASSPLLNEQFF.

The V call is TRBV29-1, the J call TRBJ2-7, with TRBD2 as a possible D gene (7 bases). V lost 7 bases and J lost 5, with 18 bases in between. Germline loops: CDR1 SQVTM, CDR2 ANQGSEA. This CDR3 spans 13 amino acids. The CDR3 coding sequence is TGCAGCGCCTCCGGGGGGCCGGTCCACGAGCAGTACTTC. Translated: CSASGGPVHEQYF.

This clonotype was found a few times. The J gene is TRBJ2-2, the V gene TRBV20-1; TRBD2 aligns across 8 bases. With V trimmed by 6 bases and J by 4 bases, 10 bases remained unmatched. In germline, CDR1 is DFQATT, CDR2 SNEGSKA (reference sequence). This CDR3 is built from 15 residues. The DNA for the CDR3 is TGCAGTGCCCGAGGGCGCGGGGGGTCCACCGGGGAGCTGTTTTTT. It encodes CSARGRGGSTGELFF.

This clonotype was seen a handful of times. This chain joins TRBV2 and TRBJ1-1; 8 bases are a match to TRBD1. After removal of 11 bases from V and 5 bases from J, the junction contained 4 bases not matched to a gene. Germline values: CDR1 SNHLY, CDR2 FYNNEI. This CDR3 comprises 11 residues. CDR3 sequence: CASRGRTEAFF. The CDR3 region has the DNA TGTGCCTCCAGGGGGCGAACTGAAGCTTTCTTT.

The chain has TRBV11-2 and TRBJ2-7, with D unclear. The CDR3 is 13 residues long. V was cut by 6 bases and J by 4 bases, with 13 bases left in between. CDR1 is SGHAT and CDR2 is FQNNGV in the germline V gene. Here the CDR3 reads CASSFEVGYEQYV. The CDR3 DNA reads as TGTGCCAGCAGTTTTGAGGTTGGTTACGAGCAGTACGTC.

This clonotype has just a few counts. The chain uses TRBV3-1 and TRBJ2-7; no firm D call. Looked up from germline, CDR1 is LGHDT and CDR2 is YNNKEL (reference sequence). Trimming left V 1 base short and J 1 base short, with 8 bases between. The CDR3 totals 14 residues. Written as DNA, the CDR3 is TGTGCCAGCAGCCAAGGGCATCTATCCTACGAGCAGTACTTC. Protein product: CASSQGHLSYEQYF.

The gene calls are TRBV6-1 and TRBJ2-7; D is uncertain. Deletions cut 3 bases from V and 3 bases from J, with 12 bases between. In germline, CDR1 is MNHNS, CDR2 SASEGT. The CDR3 covers 14 residues. This chain's CDR3 is CASSDLRANYEQYF. The CDR3 DNA sequence: TGTGCCAGCAGTGATTTAAGGGCGAACTACGAGCAGTACTTC.

The CDR3 DNA sequence: TGTGCCACCAGCGCAGGGGTTGGGAGCAATCAGCCCCAGCATTTT. Translated: CATSAGVGSNQPQHF. The V call is TRBV15, the J call TRBJ1-5; D is possibly TRBD1 (6 bases). The CDR3 loop spans 15 amino acids. The germline V gene has CDR1 LNHNV and CDR2 YYDKDF (reference sequence). Trimming removed 5 bases at V and 1 base at J, with 12 bases between.

In this sample, this clonotype turned up a few times. This sequence joins TRBV9 and TRBJ2-7; TRBD1 agrees at 12 bases. The germline CDR1 and CDR2 sequences are SGDLS and YYNGEE. This CDR3 has 16 residues. J was trimmed by 6 bases and V by 3 bases; bases with no gene match: 10. The CDR3 DNA sequence: TGTGCCAGCAGCGCGAGCGCCGGGACAGGGGGCAGCGAGCAGTACTTC. Residues: CASSASAGTGGSEQYF.

This chain joins TRBV20-1 and TRBJ2-7; maybe TRBD1 (6 bases). Germline lookup yields CDR1 DFQATT and CDR2 SNEGSKA (reference sequence). Trimming pared 3 bases from V and 1 base from J, leaving 10 bases between. The CDR3 is made up of 13 amino acids. Here the CDR3 reads CSAREQGSYEQYV. The CDR3 DNA reads as TGCAGTGCTAGGGAACAGGGATCCTACGAGCAGTACGTC.

This clonotype was seen at least ten times. V and J are TRBV5-1 and TRBJ1-1; possibly TRBD1 for D (5 bases). The CDR3 length is 13 residues. CDR1 SGHRS and CDR2 YFSETQ come from the germline V gene. With 0 bases removed from V and 7 bases from J, the gap between germline ends came to 10 bases. The CDR3 is CASSLARDREAFF. CDR3 sequence (DNA): TGCGCCAGCAGCTTGGCTCGGGACCGTGAAGCTTTCTTT. The whole variable domain, remainder taken from reference TRBV5-1 and TRBJ1-1, is KAGVTQTPRYLIKTRGQQVTLSCSPISGHRSVSWYQQTPGQGLQFLFEYFSETQRNKGNFPGRFSGRQFSNSRSEMNVSTLELGDSALYLCASSLARDREAFFGQGTRLTVV.

This clonotype was counted between two and nine times. This chain uses TRBV28 with TRBJ2-6, with 8 bases identical to TRBD2. This CDR3 is 18 amino acids long. V shed 7 bases, J shed 1 base, and the junction held 12 bases outside the gene matches. Germline V lookup: CDR1 MDHEN, CDR2 SYDVKM. CDR3 protein: CASKTTIIAGSGANVLTF. CDR3 DNA: TGTGCCAGCAAAACAACAATTATAGCGGGATCTGGGGCCAACGTCCTGACTTTC. Full variable domain (missing parts from reference TRBV28 and TRBJ2-6): DVKVTQSSRYLVKRTGEKVFLECVQDMDHENMFWYRQDPGLGLRLIYFSYDVKMKEKGDIPEGYSVSREKKERFSLILESASTNQTSMYLCASKTTIIAGSGANVLTFGAGSRLTVL.

This chain joins TRBV27 and TRBJ2-3; D is undetermined. There are 14 residues in the CDR3. The germline CDR1 and CDR2 sequences are MNHEY and SMNVEV (reference sequence). Trimming cost V 5 bases and J 2 bases, with 11 bases left between them. This chain's CDR3 is CASSRPYLTDTQYF. In nucleotides, the CDR3 is TGTGCCAGCAGTCGGCCCTATCTCACAGATACGCAGTATTTT.

This clonotype has only a few counts. This sequence joins TRBV3-1 and TRBJ2-1; TRBD1 aligns across 7 bases. The germline V gene has CDR1 LGHDT and CDR2 YNNKEL (reference sequence). This CDR3 contains 13 residues. V lost 8 bases and J lost 6; bases outside the gene matches: 7. The CDR3 DNA follows: TGTGCCAGCGCCGGGACAGTTTCCAATGAGCAGTTCTTC. It is translated as CASAGTVSNEQFF.

This clonotype was counted a few times. The chain links TRBV2 to TRBJ2-7; TRBD2 agrees at 13 bases. The CDR3 covers 14 residues. Germline CDR1 and CDR2: SNHLY and FYNNEI. Losses at the gene ends were 6 bases for V and 5 bases for J; bases not matched to a gene: 4. The CDR3, as DNA: TGTGCCAGCAGGGGGACTAGCGGGAACAACGAGCAGTACTTC. It encodes CASRGTSGNNEQYF.

This clonotype was detected only a few times. The chain combines TRBV20-1 with TRBJ2-1; D call uncertain. The CDR3 has 15 residues. In germline, CDR1 is DFQATT, CDR2 SNEGSKA (reference sequence). Trimming pared 0 bases from V and 1 base from J, leaving 10 bases between. The CDR3 DNA is TGCAGTGCTAGAGATCCCCCGCGATCCTACAATGAGCAGTTCTTC. Amino acids: CSARDPPRSYNEQFF.

The sample holds many counts of this clonotype. This sequence joins TRBV28 and TRBJ2-5; 11 positions match TRBD2. The junction had 7 bases not matched to a gene; V was cut back by 5 bases and J by 2 bases. Germline V CDR1 and CDR2: MDHEN, SYDVKM. This CDR3 spans 16 amino acids. The CDR3 here is CASSAVAGGQQETQYF. The CDR3 DNA is TGTGCCAGCAGTGCTGTAGCGGGAGGGCAACAAGAGACCCAGTACTTC.

This clonotype came up a few times. The chain recombines TRBV4-2 with TRBJ2-5; 7 bases map to TRBD2. This CDR3 is 14 amino acids long. V trimming: 2 bases; J trimming: 3 bases; junction bases outside the gene matches: 3. The germline V gene has CDR1 LGHNA and CDR2 YNFKEQ. The CDR3 region has the DNA TGTGCCAGCAGCCAAACCCGGGGGGAAGAGACCCAGTACTTC. It encodes CASSQTRGEETQYF.

This rearrangement joins TRBV20-1 to TRBJ2-1, with D perhaps matching TRBD2 (6 bases). V gave up 6 bases and J gave up 4 bases, with 13 bases separating them. Germline V gene sequence: CDR1 DFQATT, CDR2 SNEGSKA (reference sequence). The length of the CDR3 is 13 residues. CDR3 residues: CSAWGDHYNEQFF. DNA for the CDR3: TGCAGTGCATGGGGGGACCATTACAATGAGCAGTTCTTC.

The gene calls are TRBV28 and TRBJ2-1; 11 bases fit TRBD2. Germline assignment: CDR1 MDHEN and CDR2 SYDVKM. The V gene end was trimmed by 6 bases and the J gene end by 8 bases; junction bases not matched to a gene: 6. The CDR3 consists of 14 residues. The CDR3 reads CASRTGTSGHEQFF. CDR3 DNA sequence: TGTGCCAGCAGGACCGGGACTAGCGGACATGAGCAGTTCTTC.

In this sample, this clonotype turned up a few times. The V call is TRBV20-1, the J call TRBJ2-1, with 11 bases that match TRBD2. This CDR3 region has 18 residues. CDR1 is DFQATT, CDR2 SNEGSKA, per germline (reference sequence). V was clipped by 0 bases and J by 2 bases; unmatched bases: 9. The CDR3 coding sequence is TGCAGTGCTAGAGACCGTAGACTAGCGGGAAGGACCTACAATGAGCAGTTCTTC. This gives the protein CSARDRRLAGRTYNEQFF.

V gene TRBV6-1 combines with J gene TRBJ1-2; D is possibly TRBD1 (5 bases). The CDR3 is made up of 12 amino acids. Trimming stripped 9 bases from V and 1 base from J, with 9 bases between. CDR1 and CDR2 from the germline V gene are MNHNS and SASEGT. This chain's CDR3 is CASRQFNYGYTF. The CDR3 coding sequence is TGTGCCAGTAGACAGTTTAACTATGGCTACACCTTC.

This chain uses TRBV20-1 with TRBJ2-3, with 8 positions matching TRBD1. The CDR3 runs 14 residues. V was clipped by 6 bases and J by 2 bases; unmatched bases: 7. Germline V gene data show CDR1 as DFQATT and CDR2 as SNEGSKA (reference sequence). The CDR3 DNA is TGCAGTGCCGGACAGGGTTGGTCCACAGATACGCAGTATTTT. Translated, it gives CSAGQGWSTDTQYF.

The chain is built from TRBV20-1 and TRBJ1-2; D not certain. V was shortened by 6 bases and J by 2 bases, with 16 bases between the two germline ends. The CDR3 has 14 residues. Germline lookup yields CDR1 DFQATT and CDR2 SNEGSKA (reference sequence). The CDR3 sequence: CSAVPGPENYGYTF. The CDR3 coding sequence is TGCAGTGCCGTACCGGGTCCGGAGAACTATGGCTACACCTTC.

The chain uses TRBV6-2 or TRBV6-3 and TRBJ2-7, with D possibly TRBD1 on 6 matching bases. The CDR3 is 15 amino acids. V was cut by 1 base and J by 2 bases, with 12 bases left in between. Looked up from germline, CDR1 is MNHEY and CDR2 is SVGEGT. CDR3 coding DNA: TGTGCCAGCAGTTACTTGGCAGGGGACCCCTACGAGCAGTACGTC. It specifies CASSYLAGDPYEQYV.